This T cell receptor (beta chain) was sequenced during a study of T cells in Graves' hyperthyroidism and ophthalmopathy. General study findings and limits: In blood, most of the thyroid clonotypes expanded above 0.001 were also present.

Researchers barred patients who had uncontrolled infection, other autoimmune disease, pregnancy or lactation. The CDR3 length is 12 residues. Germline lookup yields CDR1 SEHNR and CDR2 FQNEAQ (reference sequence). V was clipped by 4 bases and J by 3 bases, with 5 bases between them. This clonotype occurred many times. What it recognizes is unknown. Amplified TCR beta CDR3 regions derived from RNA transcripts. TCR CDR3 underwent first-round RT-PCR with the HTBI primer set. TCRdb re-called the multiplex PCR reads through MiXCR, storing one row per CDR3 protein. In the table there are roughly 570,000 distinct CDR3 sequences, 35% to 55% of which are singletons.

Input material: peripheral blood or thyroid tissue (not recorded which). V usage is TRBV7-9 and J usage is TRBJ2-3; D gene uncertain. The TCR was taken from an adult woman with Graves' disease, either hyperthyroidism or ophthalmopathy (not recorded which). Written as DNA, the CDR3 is TGTGCCAGCAGCTCGCGAACAGATACGCAGTATTTT. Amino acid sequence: CASSSRTDTQYF.